These 23 T cell receptor beta chains originate from one sample sequenced in a study of control samples from healthy donors and cancer patients. Sequencing was performed with immunoSEQ multiplex PCR; in TCRdb, only in-frame clones are kept and a portion is missing. Of some 56,000 clones listed, 85% to 95% are singletons. The material sequenced was blood. These receptors all stem from a young man in good health.

The chain links TRBV29-1 to TRBJ2-3, with D possibly being TRBD1 or TRBD2 (5 bases each). V lost 7 bases and J 2 bases, leaving 13 bases between the germline ends. The CDR3 runs to 13 residues. Per the germline V gene, CDR1 is SQVTM and CDR2 is ANQGSEA. This chain's CDR3 is CSARDGATDTQYF. CDR3 DNA sequence: TGCAGCGCCCGGGACGGCGCCACAGATACGCAGTATTTT.

The J gene is TRBJ1-1, the V gene TRBV10-3; D ambiguous. The CDR3 spans 13 residues. Germline CDR1 and CDR2: ENHRY and SYGVKD. V lost 10 bases and J lost 3, with 15 bases in between. The CDR3 sequence: CATTSSGDTEAFF. The DNA for the CDR3 is TGTGCCACAACCTCCAGTGGTGACACTGAAGCTTTCTTT.

This chain joins TRBV14 and TRBJ2-1; TRBD1 might be the D (5 bases). The length of the CDR3 is 18 residues. CDR1 is SGHDN, CDR2 FVKESK, per germline. Between the trimmed V and J ends, which lost 0 bases and 2 bases, there was a span of 17 bases. The CDR3 DNA follows: TGTGCCAGCAGCCAAGATCCCCCAGGGTTGTTGCCCTACAATGAGCAGTTCTTC. This gives the protein CASSQDPPGLLPYNEQFF. Looking up the rest from reference TRBV14 and TRBJ2-1 gives the full variable domain: EAGVTQFPSHSVIEKGQTVTLRCDPISGHDNLYWYRRVMGKEIKFLLHFVKESKQDESGMPNNRFLAERTGGTYSTLKVQPAELEDSGVYFCASSQDPPGLLPYNEQFFGPGTRLTVL.

This rearrangement joins TRBV24-1 to TRBJ2-7; D is ambiguous. The CDR3 totals 12 residues. The germline V gene encodes CDR1 KGHDR and CDR2 SFDVKD. V was trimmed by 1 base and J by 3 bases, leaving 3 bases between them. The CDR3 protein is CATSDFGYEQYF. The CDR3 DNA reads as TGTGCCACCAGTGATTTCGGCTACGAGCAGTACTTC.

The J gene is TRBJ2-3, the V gene TRBV16; TRBD2 agrees at 9 bases. The CDR3 loop spans 16 amino acids. The germline V gene has CDR1 KGHSY and CDR2 FQNENV. Trimming cost V 0 bases and J 4 bases; bases outside gene matches: 5. CDR3 bases: TGTGCCAGCAGCCAATCCTTCGCGGGAGGGGCAGATACGCAGTATTTT. Translated, it gives CASSQSFAGGADTQYF.

This chain connects TRBV10-3 to TRBJ1-1; D remains ambiguous. The CDR3 covers 14 residues. The V and J ends lost 0 bases and 5 bases respectively, with 10 bases between them. Germline lookup yields CDR1 ENHRY and CDR2 SYGVKD. Written as DNA, the CDR3 is TGTGCCATCAGTGAGTCGAGATCAGATACTGAAGCTTTCTTT. Protein sequence: CAISESRSDTEAFF.

This chain joins TRBV28 and TRBJ1-5; 9 positions agree with TRBD1. The J segment lost 4 bases and the V segment lost 6 bases, leaving 1 base of the junction unmatched. The CDR3 consists of 13 residues. Germline V gene sequence: CDR1 MDHEN, CDR2 SYDVKM. Here the CDR3 reads CASRGTGNQPQHF. The DNA for the CDR3 is TGTGCCAGCAGGGGGACAGGGAATCAGCCCCAGCATTTT.

This clone was seen a single time. The chain recombines TRBV2 with TRBJ2-7, with D unresolved. CDR1 SNHLY and CDR2 FYNNEI come from the germline V gene. Between the trimmed V and J ends, which lost 6 bases and 7 bases, there was a span of 16 bases. CDR3 length equals 13 residues. The CDR3 protein is CASRLTLLREQYF. The CDR3 DNA reads TGTGCCAGCAGACTAACATTGTTGAGGGAGCAGTACTTC. Combining the CDR3 with reference TRBV2 and TRBJ2-7 gives the whole variable domain EPEVTQTPSHQVTQMGQEVILRCVPISNHLYFYWYRQILGQKVEFLVSFYNNEISEKSEIFDDQFSVERPDGSNFTLKIRSTKLEDSAMYFCASRLTLLREQYFGPGTRLTVT.

The table lists this clone with a count of one. The V and J genes are TRBV21-1 and TRBJ2-1; whether TRBD1, the table's D call, matches the DNA was not checked. TRBV21-1 is given as a pseudogene. This CDR3 region has 12 residues. The DNA of the CDR3 is TGTGCCAGCATGCTACAGGGGGTTGAGCAGTTCTTC. It translates to CASMLQGVEQFF.

The rearrangement links TRBV4-1 to TRBJ2-7; D is perhaps TRBD1 (6 bases). Trimming cost V 4 bases and J 2 bases, with 9 bases left between them. Germline loops: CDR1 MGHRA, CDR2 YSYEKL. The CDR3 covers 13 residues. The CDR3 DNA is TGCGCCAGCAGCCGGGACACCCCCTACGAGCAGTACTTC. Amino acid sequence: CASSRDTPYEQYF.

For the CDR3, the DNA is TGCGCCAGCAGGTATGGACAGGGGTTAGAGCAGTACTTC. The encoded protein is CASRYGQGLEQYF. The V and J genes are TRBV5-1 and TRBJ2-7; 9 bases align to TRBD1. After removal of 5 bases from V and 7 bases from J, the junction contained 7 bases not matched to a gene. This CDR3 contains 13 residues. The germline V gene has CDR1 SGHRS and CDR2 YFSETQ.

The chain links TRBV27 to TRBJ2-2; D remains ambiguous. Germline V CDR1 and CDR2: MNHEY, SMNVEV (reference sequence). The CDR3 runs to 15 residues. Deletions cut 0 bases from V and 4 bases from J, with 9 bases between. The CDR3 spells CASSLSYSPTGELFF. The CDR3 bases are TGTGCCAGCAGTTTATCGTACAGCCCCACCGGGGAGCTGTTTTTT.

The V call is TRBV28, the J call TRBJ1-2; D may be TRBD1 (5 bases). The CDR3 is 15 residues long. CDR1 is MDHEN and CDR2 is SYDVKM in the germline V gene. Trimming left V 2 bases short and J 8 bases short, with 18 bases between. The CDR3 DNA reads TGTGCCAGCAGTTTAATGGCCCGGGGGGGAAGCGGCTACACCTTC. Protein product: CASSLMARGGSGYTF.

The chain couples TRBV7-2 to TRBJ1-3; D not resolved. Germline V gene sequence: CDR1 SGHTA, CDR2 FQGNSA. This CDR3 spans 16 amino acids. V gave up 1 base and J gave up 1 base, with 11 bases separating them. The CDR3 DNA sequence: TGTGCCAGCAGCTTAGTTGTCGGGGTGTCTGGAAACACCATATATTTT. Translating it yields CASSLVVGVSGNTIYF.

The rearrangement links TRBV4-1 to TRBJ2-1; D might be TRBD2 (6 bases). The CDR3 loop spans 16 amino acids. Trimming left V 1 base short and J 7 bases short, with 17 bases between. In germline, CDR1 is MGHRA, CDR2 YSYEKL. The CDR3 region is CASSQVGRGGGNEQFF. The CDR3 coding sequence is TGCGCCAGCAGCCAAGTTGGGCGGGGAGGCGGTAATGAGCAGTTCTTC.

The J gene is TRBJ2-7, the V gene TRBV9; 7 bases match TRBD1. The CDR3 loop spans 13 amino acids. Looked up from germline, CDR1 is SGDLS and CDR2 is YYNGEE. V shed 3 bases and J 5 bases; nucleotides not matched to a gene: 5. CDR3 coding DNA: TGTGCCAGCAGCGACAGGGGATATAACGAGCAGTACTTC. Residues: CASSDRGYNEQYF.

Remarks on this clone: A junction boundary mismatches the germline segment, possibly from a read error. The J gene is TRBJ1-6, the V gene TRBV3-1 (or the pseudogene TRBV3-2), with D uncertain. Germline V CDR1 and CDR2: LGHDT, YNNKEL (reference sequence). This CDR3 region has 14 residues. This chain's CDR3 is CASSQGTPHSPLHF. CDR3 sequence (DNA): TGTGCCAGCAGCCAAGGGACCCCTCATTCGCCCCTCCACTTT.

V gene TRBV4-1 combines with J gene TRBJ2-2; 9 bases fit TRBD2. The length of the CDR3 is 16 residues. The ends lost 4 bases at V and 6 bases at J; junction bases unmatched: 9. CDR1 is MGHRA and CDR2 is YSYEKL in the germline V gene. CDR3 amino acids: CASSPIEREVAGELFF. CDR3 bases: TGCGCCAGCAGCCCAATAGAGCGGGAGGTAGCCGGGGAGCTGTTTTTT.

This clone appeared once. The J gene is TRBJ1-5, the V gene TRBV11-2; 10 bases map to TRBD1. The V gene end was trimmed by 4 bases and the J gene end by 1 base; junction bases not matched to a gene: 13. The CDR3 length is 19 residues. Germline V gives CDR1 SGHAT, CDR2 FQNNGV. This CDR3 reads CASSSRDRGHLSSNQPQHF. The CDR3 bases are TGTGCCAGCAGCTCCCGGGACAGGGGACACCTTTCGAGCAATCAGCCCCAGCATTTT.

The chain combines TRBV5-3 with TRBJ1-5, with D unresolved. TRBV5-3 is designated an ORF whose function remains uncertain. Trimming cost V 5 bases and J 2 bases, with 11 bases left between them. The CDR3 runs to 14 residues. In nucleotides, the CDR3 is TGTGCCAGAAGATACGACTCCCGCAATCAGCCCCAGCATTTT. It is translated as CARRYDSRNQPQHF.

This chain connects TRBV10-1 to TRBJ1-1; D is possibly TRBD1 (6 bases). The CDR3 has 12 amino acids. V was clipped by 9 bases and J by 2 bases, with 10 bases between them. Germline CDR1 and CDR2: WNHNN and SYGVQD (reference sequence). CDR3 in DNA: TGCGCCAGGTCAGGGGACAACACTGAAGCTTTCTTT. Translating it yields CARSGDNTEAFF.

This rearrangement joins TRBV7-6 to TRBJ2-7; TRBD2 aligns across 9 bases. V was clipped by 0 bases and J by 0 bases; unmatched bases: 3. The CDR3 is made up of 16 amino acids. Germline lookup yields CDR1 SGHVS and CDR2 FNYEAQ. CDR3: CASSLAAGGSSYEQYF. CDR3 nucleotide sequence: TGTGCCAGCAGCTTAGCAGCGGGGGGCAGCTCCTACGAGCAGTACTTC.

The chain employs TRBV28 and TRBJ1-4; 10 nucleotides agree with TRBD1. V was clipped by 10 bases and J by 8 bases; unmatched bases: 7. Looked up from germline, CDR1 is MDHEN and CDR2 is SYDVKM. This CDR3 is built from 13 residues. The DNA for the CDR3 is TGTGCCATCTGGGACAGGGGAGGGGAAAAACTGTTTTTT. Translated: CAIWDRGGEKLFF.